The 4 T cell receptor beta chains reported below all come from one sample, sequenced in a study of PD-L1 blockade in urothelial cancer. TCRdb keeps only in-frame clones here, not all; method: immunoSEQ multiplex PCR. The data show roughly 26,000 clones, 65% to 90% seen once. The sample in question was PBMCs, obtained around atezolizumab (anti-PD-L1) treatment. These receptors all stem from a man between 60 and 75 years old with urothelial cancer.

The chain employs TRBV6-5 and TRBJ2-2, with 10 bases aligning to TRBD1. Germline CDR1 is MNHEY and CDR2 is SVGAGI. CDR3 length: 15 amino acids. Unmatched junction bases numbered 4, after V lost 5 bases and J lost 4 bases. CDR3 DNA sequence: TGTGCCAGCAGTCGACAGGGGGCGGGCACCGGGGAGCTGTTTTTT. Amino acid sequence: CASSRQGAGTGELFF.

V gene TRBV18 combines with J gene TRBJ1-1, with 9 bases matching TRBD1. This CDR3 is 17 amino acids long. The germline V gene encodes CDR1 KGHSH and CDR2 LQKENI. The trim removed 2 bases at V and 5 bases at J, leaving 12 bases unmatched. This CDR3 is CASSPSVPSTGGTEAFF. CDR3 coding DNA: TGTGCCAGCTCACCATCGGTACCGTCGACAGGGGGGACTGAAGCTTTCTTT.

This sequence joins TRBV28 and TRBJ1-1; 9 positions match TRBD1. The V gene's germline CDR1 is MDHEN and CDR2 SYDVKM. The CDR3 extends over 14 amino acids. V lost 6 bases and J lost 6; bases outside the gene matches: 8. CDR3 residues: CASSPTGGFSEAFF. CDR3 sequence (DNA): TGTGCCAGCAGCCCGACAGGGGGGTTCTCTGAAGCTTTCTTT.

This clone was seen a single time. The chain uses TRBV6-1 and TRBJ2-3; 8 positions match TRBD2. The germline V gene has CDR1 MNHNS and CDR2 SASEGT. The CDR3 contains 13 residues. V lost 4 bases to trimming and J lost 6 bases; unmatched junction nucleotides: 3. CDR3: CASSAGGRDTQYF. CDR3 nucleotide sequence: TGTGCCAGCAGTGCGGGGGGGAGGGATACGCAGTATTTT.